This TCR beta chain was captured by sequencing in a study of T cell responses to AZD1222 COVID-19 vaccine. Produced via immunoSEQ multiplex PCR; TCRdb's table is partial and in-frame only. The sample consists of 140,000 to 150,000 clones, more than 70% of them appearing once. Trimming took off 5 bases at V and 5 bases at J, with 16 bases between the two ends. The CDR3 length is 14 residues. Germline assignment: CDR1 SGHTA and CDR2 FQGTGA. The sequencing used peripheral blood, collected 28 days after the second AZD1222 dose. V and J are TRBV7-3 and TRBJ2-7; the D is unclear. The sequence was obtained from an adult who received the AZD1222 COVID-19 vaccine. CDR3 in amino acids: CASSPQAVAHEQYF. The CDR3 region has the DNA TGTGCCAGCAGCCCCCAGGCAGTTGCTCACGAGCAGTACTTC. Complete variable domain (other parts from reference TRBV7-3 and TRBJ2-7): GAGVSQTPSNKVTEKGKYVELRCDPISGHTALYWYRQSLGQGPEFLIYFQGTGAADDSGLPNDRFFAVRPEGSVSTLKIQRTERGDSAVYLCASSPQAVAHEQYFGPGTRLTVT.